The 12 T cell receptor beta chains given below trace back to one sample, sequenced in a study of blood T cell repertoires in COVID-19. Libraries were prepared by immunoSEQ multiplex PCR; TCRdb keeps only in-frame clonotypes and omits some of them. The table lists around 210,000 clones, around four fifths of them singletons. The source material was peripheral blood. The receptors shown here come from a man aged 55 to 70 with COVID-19, enrolled during active disease.

This chain uses TRBV5-1 with TRBJ2-7; D call uncertain. The CDR3 contains 14 residues. Trimming stripped 0 bases from V and 6 bases from J, with 13 bases between. Per the germline V gene, CDR1 is SGHRS and CDR2 is YFSETQ. The CDR3 region is CASSLEQLSPEQYF. The CDR3 DNA reads as TGCGCCAGCAGCTTGGAACAGCTTTCCCCCGAGCAGTACTTC.

J is TRBJ2-7 and V is TRBV12-3 or TRBV12-4; 9 bases are shared with TRBD2. CDR3 length: 13 residues. With V trimmed by 6 bases and J by 8 bases, 8 bases remained unmatched. The CDR3: CASSRGGASKQYF. The CDR3 DNA follows: TGTGCCAGCAGCCGCGGGGGGGCCAGCAAGCAGTACTTC.

This clone was recorded only once. This chain connects TRBV4-3 to TRBJ1-4; TRBD1 is a possible D gene (6 bases). The better agreement between TRBJ2-2 and the DNA end casts doubt on the J call. Germline CDR1 LGHNA, CDR2 YSLEER. The CDR3 is 15 residues long. Here the CDR3 reads CASSQDLGRGMELFF. The CDR3 nucleotides read TGCGCCAGCAGCCAAGATCTGGGCAGGGGCATGGAGCTGTTTTTT.

This clone appeared a single time. The chain is built from TRBV4-3 and TRBJ2-1; no clear D gene. Germline V lookup: CDR1 LGHNA, CDR2 YSLEER. Trimming shortened V by 0 bases and J by 2 bases, and 17 bases separated the two germline ends. The CDR3 is 18 amino acids. The CDR3 region has the DNA TGCGCCAGCAGCCAAGATTTTTCAGAATTTTCAACCTACAATGAGCAGTTCTTC. The encoded protein is CASSQDFSEFSTYNEQFF.

Here the CDR3 reads CASSGGGGQETQYF. The CDR3 nucleotides are TGTGCCAGCAGCGGCGGGGGCGGACAAGAGACCCAGTACTTC. The chain carries TRBV7-3 and TRBJ2-5; tentative D call: TRBD2 (7 bases). This CDR3 is 14 amino acids long. CDR1 is SGHTA, CDR2 FQGTGA, per germline. V was shortened by 5 bases and J by 2 bases, with 12 bases between the two germline ends. Full variable domain (remainder filled in from reference TRBV7-3 and TRBJ2-5): GAGVSQTPSNKVTEKGKYVELRCDPISGHTALYWYRQSLGQGPEFLIYFQGTGAADDSGLPNDRFFAVRPEGSVSTLKIQRTERGDSAVYLCASSGGGGQETQYFGPGTRLLVL.

The chain couples TRBV5-1 to TRBJ1-1; D is perhaps TRBD1 (6 bases). CDR1 is SGHRS, CDR2 YFSETQ, per germline. V lost 3 bases and J lost 5, with 26 bases in between. The CDR3 is made up of 18 amino acids. The CDR3 region has the DNA TGCGCCAGCAGCTGGGCCGAGGGCGGGGGCAATCGTCGGACTGAAGCTTTCTTT. Residues: CASSWAEGGGNRRTEAFF.

This sequence joins TRBV14 and TRBJ1-2; 7 bases fit TRBD1. This CDR3 region has 16 residues. Per germline, CDR1 SGHDN and CDR2 FVKESK. V lost 5 bases and J lost 1; bases outside the gene matches: 10. CDR3 nucleotides: TGTGCCAGCAGCGGTCGGGGACAGCGACGTAACTATGGCTACACCTTC. Translation: CASSGRGQRRNYGYTF.

V is TRBV5-3 and J is TRBJ1-2; D gene ambiguous. TRBV5-3 is known as an ORF, though its function is uncertain. The V gene lost 2 bases and the J gene lost 2 bases, with 13 bases spanning the gap. The CDR3 runs to 15 residues. The CDR3 protein is CARSFISTVNYGYTF. Here the CDR3 DNA reads TGTGCCAGAAGCTTCATCTCAACAGTGAACTATGGCTACACCTTC.

The V call is TRBV5-1, the J call TRBJ1-5; D is possibly TRBD1 (6 bases). Trimming left V 1 base short and J 3 bases short, with 11 bases between. CDR1 and CDR2 from the germline V gene are SGHRS and YFSETQ. The CDR3 sequence is 15 residues long. CDR3 loop: CASSLRGSSNQPQHF. For the CDR3, the DNA is TGCGCCAGCAGCTTGAGGGGGTCCTCCAATCAGCCCCAGCATTTT.

The chain links TRBV6-5 to TRBJ1-2, with D unclear. This CDR3 is 15 amino acids long. CDR1 and CDR2 (germline): MNHEY, SVGAGI. V was cut by 6 bases and J by 6 bases, with 20 bases left in between. The CDR3 region is CASSDMLGRKNGYTF. The CDR3 DNA follows: TGTGCCAGCAGCGACATGTTGGGCAGGAAGAATGGCTACACCTTC.

CDR3 protein: CASSSDRDTGELFF. CDR3 in DNA: TGTGCCAGCAGCTCGGACAGAGACACCGGGGAGCTGTTTTTT. This chain links TRBV7-2 with TRBJ2-2, with D possibly being TRBD1 (6 bases). V was cut by 4 bases and J by 3 bases, with 9 bases left in between. CDR1 and CDR2 (germline): SGHTA, FQGNSA. CDR3 length equals 14 residues.

This clone was seen a single time. The chain carries TRBV25-1 and TRBJ2-3; 7 nucleotides align to TRBD2. Germline V gives CDR1 MGHDK, CDR2 SYGVNS. This CDR3 region has 13 residues. V lost 3 bases and J lost 3; bases outside the gene matches: 0. The CDR3 DNA follows: TGTGCCAGCAGTGAGGGGGGGACAGATACGCAGTATTTT. Amino acids: CASSEGGTDTQYF.